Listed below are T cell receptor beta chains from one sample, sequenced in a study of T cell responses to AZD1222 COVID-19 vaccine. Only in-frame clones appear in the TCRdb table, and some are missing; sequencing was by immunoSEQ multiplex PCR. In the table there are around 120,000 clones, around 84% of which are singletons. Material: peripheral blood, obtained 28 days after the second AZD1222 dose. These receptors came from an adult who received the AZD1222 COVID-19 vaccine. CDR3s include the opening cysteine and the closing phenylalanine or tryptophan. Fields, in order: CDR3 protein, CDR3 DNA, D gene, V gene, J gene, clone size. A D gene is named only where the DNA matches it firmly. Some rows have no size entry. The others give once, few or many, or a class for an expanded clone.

CDR3aa: CASSVRTGGIGELFF
CDR3nt: TGTGCCAGCAGTGTACGGACAGGGGGGATCGGGGAGCTGTTTTTT
d_gene: TRBD1
v_gene: TRBV2
j_gene: TRBJ2-2
abundance: NA

CDR3aa: CASGQLVAGVGNEQFF
CDR3nt: TGTGCCAGCGGGCAGTTGGTAGCGGGAGTCGGCAATGAGCAGTTCTTC
d_gene: NA
v_gene: TRBV21-1
j_gene: TRBJ2-1
abundance: NA

CDR3aa: CSVTLAGNYNEQFF
CDR3nt: TGCAGCGTTACACTAGCGGGAAACTACAATGAGCAGTTCTTC
d_gene: TRBD2
v_gene: TRBV29-1
j_gene: TRBJ2-1
abundance: NA

CDR3aa: CASSIPGLVTGELFF
CDR3nt: TGTGCCAGTAGCATCCCGGGACTAGTTACCGGGGAGCTGTTTTTT
d_gene: TRBD2
v_gene: TRBV19
j_gene: TRBJ2-2
abundance: NA

CDR3aa: CASSLGPFYEQYF
CDR3nt: TGTGCCAGCAGCTTAGGACCGTTCTACGAGCAGTACTTC
d_gene: NA
v_gene: TRBV13
j_gene: TRBJ2-7
abundance: NA

CDR3aa: CASSHDGASGTDTQYF
CDR3nt: TGTGCCAGCAGCCACGACGGGGCTAGCGGCACAGATACGCAGTATTTT
d_gene: NA
v_gene: TRBV4-2
j_gene: TRBJ2-3
abundance: NA

CDR3aa: CASSLTSGMYNEQFF
CDR3nt: TGTGCCAGCAGCTTGACTAGCGGGATGTACAATGAGCAGTTCTTC
d_gene: TRBD2
v_gene: TRBV7-6
j_gene: TRBJ2-1
abundance: NA

CDR3aa: CASSLALGDPSYEQYF
CDR3nt: TGTGCCAGCAGCTTAGCATTAGGGGACCCTTCCTACGAGCAGTACTTC
d_gene: NA
v_gene: TRBV11-2
j_gene: TRBJ2-7
abundance: medium-sized

CDR3aa: CASSLGSGELFF
CDR3nt: TGTGCCAGCAGCTTGGGATCCGGGGAGCTGTTTTTT
d_gene: NA
v_gene: TRBV5-6
j_gene: TRBJ2-2
abundance: NA

CDR3aa: CASSLVAAGASTDTQYF
CDR3nt: TGTGCCAGCAGCTTGGTGGCAGCGGGAGCTAGCACAGATACGCAGTATTTT
d_gene: TRBD2
v_gene: TRBV5-5
j_gene: TRBJ2-3
abundance: few

CDR3aa: CATAMGQGTYEQYF
CDR3nt: TGTGCCACAGCGATGGGACAGGGCACCTACGAGCAGTACTTC
d_gene: TRBD1
v_gene: TRBV10-3
j_gene: TRBJ2-7
abundance: NA

CDR3aa: CASSGRAQGFLGYGYTF
CDR3nt: TGTGCCAGCAGTGGCCGGGCCCAGGGGTTCCTAGGCTATGGCTACACCTTC
d_gene: NA
v_gene: TRBV11-2
j_gene: TRBJ1-2
abundance: NA

CDR3aa: CAISESRDHPQHF
CDR3nt: TGTGCCATCAGTGAGTCACGGGATCACCCCCAGCATTTT
d_gene: NA
v_gene: TRBV10-3
j_gene: TRBJ1-5
abundance: NA

CDR3aa: CASSLGQGGDTQYF
CDR3nt: TGTGCCAGCAGCTTGGGACAGGGTGGTGATACGCAGTATTTT
d_gene: TRBD1
v_gene: TRBV5-4
j_gene: TRBJ2-3
abundance: NA

CDR3aa: CASRDSGGPGQYF
CDR3nt: TGTGCCAGCAGGGATAGCGGGGGGCCGGGGCAGTACTTC
d_gene: TRBD2
v_gene: TRBV12-3/TRBV12-4
j_gene: TRBJ2-7
abundance: NA

CDR3aa: CASSWGAVNTGELFF
CDR3nt: TGTGCCAGCAGTTGGGGGGCAGTCAACACCGGGGAGCTGTTTTTT
d_gene: NA
v_gene: TRBV9
j_gene: TRBJ2-2
abundance: once

CDR3aa: CASRQTGRVPSPLHF
CDR3nt: TGTGCCAGCAGACAGACAGGGAGAGTACCTTCACCCCTCCACTTT
d_gene: TRBD1
v_gene: TRBV27
j_gene: TRBJ1-6
abundance: NA

CDR3aa: CASSPGGSTDTQYF
CDR3nt: TGTGCCAGCAGCCCAGGGGGGAGCACAGATACGCAGTATTTT
d_gene: NA
v_gene: TRBV7-9
j_gene: TRBJ2-3
abundance: once